These 19 T cell receptor beta chains came from one sample sequenced in a study of T cell clones after liver transplantation. The table came from immunoSEQ multiplex PCR; TCRdb's copy has only in-frame clones and leaves some out. The table lists roughly 97,000 clones, roughly four fifths of them singletons. The specimen was CD4+ T cells from blood, collected before liver transplant. These TCRs come from a human donor who received a liver transplant.

V gene TRBV2 combines with J gene TRBJ2-1; 9 nucleotides match TRBD1. The CDR3 length is 15 residues. Germline V CDR1 and CDR2: SNHLY, FYNNEI. Trimming took 5 bases from V and 2 from J; bases not matched to a gene: 4. CDR3 loop: CASSRGTGPYNEQFF. DNA of the CDR3: TGTGCCAGCAGTCGCGGGACAGGGCCCTACAATGAGCAGTTCTTC.

This chain connects TRBV6-1 to TRBJ2-5; no firm D call. Between the trimmed V and J ends, which lost 7 bases and 2 bases, there was a span of 5 bases. Germline CDR1 is MNHNS and CDR2 is SASEGT. The CDR3 totals 11 residues. For the CDR3, the DNA is TGTGCCAGCATACAGCAAGAGACCCAGTACTTC. Protein product: CASIQQETQYF.

This clone came up a few times. The chain carries TRBV6-5 and TRBJ1-2; D not certain. In germline, CDR1 is MNHEY, CDR2 SVGAGI. V was shortened by 5 bases and J by 5 bases, with 9 bases between the two germline ends. This CDR3 contains 12 residues. CDR3 in DNA: TGTGCCAGCAGTCGGGGAAAATATGGCTACACCTTC. Translated: CASSRGKYGYTF.

This clone was counted only a few times. The V call is TRBV5-5, the J call TRBJ1-6; TRBD1 matches 7 bases. The trim removed 4 bases at V and 0 bases at J, leaving 7 bases unmatched. This CDR3 spans 17 amino acids. The germline CDR1 and CDR2 sequences are SGHKS and YYEKEE (reference sequence). The CDR3: CASSPRDSNSYNSPLHF. The CDR3 DNA reads TGTGCCAGCAGCCCAAGGGACAGTAACTCCTATAATTCACCCCTCCACTTT.

This chain joins TRBV7-2 and TRBJ1-2; 9 positions match TRBD1. The CDR3 length is 14 residues. From germline, CDR1 is SGHTA and CDR2 FQGNSA. V lost 4 bases to trimming and J lost 5 bases; unmatched junction nucleotides: 5. CDR3 amino acids: CASSSGTGFYGYTF. The CDR3 DNA reads as TGTGCCAGCAGCTCCGGGACAGGGTTTTATGGCTACACCTTC.

The table lists this clone with a count of one. V gene TRBV2 combines with J gene TRBJ1-1; 7 bases line up with TRBD1. This CDR3 is built from 17 residues. V lost 0 bases, J lost 4 bases, and 11 bases stayed unmatched. Looked up from germline, CDR1 is SNHLY and CDR2 is FYNNEI. The CDR3 region is CASSEAADRVRGTEAFF. CDR3 bases: TGTGCCAGCAGTGAAGCGGCCGACAGGGTTAGGGGCACTGAAGCTTTCTTT.

This chain connects TRBV7-8 to TRBJ1-5; a weak D match, TRBD1 (6 bases). With 2 bases removed from V and 6 bases from J, the gap between germline ends came to 14 bases. The germline gives CDR1 SGHVS, CDR2 FQNEAQ. This CDR3 has 15 amino acids. CDR3 residues: CASSLNWGQGQPQHF. Written as DNA, the CDR3 is TGTGCCAGCAGCTTAAATTGGGGGCAGGGTCAGCCCCAGCATTTT.

The chain couples TRBV7-2 to TRBJ1-5, with D possibly TRBD1 on 5 matching bases. The CDR3 runs to 14 residues. V lost 1 base and J lost 7, with 11 bases in between. The germline gives CDR1 SGHTA, CDR2 FQGNSA. This chain's CDR3 is CASSLVQEVQPQHF. The CDR3 DNA reads as TGTGCCAGCAGCTTAGTACAGGAGGTCCAGCCCCAGCATTTT.

The gene calls are TRBV19 and TRBJ1-1; possible D gene TRBD1, 6 bases. The CDR3 is 13 residues long. V was shortened by 5 bases and J by 11 bases, with 18 bases between the two germline ends. CDR1 and CDR2 (germline): LNHDA, SQIVND (reference sequence). The CDR3 DNA follows: TGTGCCAGTAGTCCGAGGGGGGAACGTCCGGCTTTCTTT. It codes for CASSPRGERPAFF.

The CDR3: CASSSRWTEAFF. The CDR3 DNA sequence: TGTGCCAGCAGCTCACGATGGACTGAAGCTTTCTTT. This chain connects TRBV11-3 to TRBJ1-1; D uncertain. The germline CDR1 and CDR2 sequences are SGHNT and YENEEA. Trimming pared 4 bases from V and 5 bases from J, leaving 8 bases between. The length of the CDR3 is 12 residues.

This chain links TRBV2 with TRBJ2-7; D call uncertain. This CDR3 contains 14 residues. Looked up from germline, CDR1 is SNHLY and CDR2 is FYNNEI. With 2 bases removed from V and 0 bases from J, the gap between germline ends came to 8 bases. Here the CDR3 reads CASSERRSSYEQYF. CDR3 in DNA: TGTGCCAGCAGTGAAAGGAGAAGCTCCTACGAGCAGTACTTC.

The CDR3: CAWSPPRLDTQYF. DNA for the CDR3: TGTGCCTGGAGTCCCCCAAGACTAGATACGCAGTATTTT. The chain combines TRBV30 with TRBJ2-3, with no clear D. Between the trimmed V and J ends, which lost 2 bases and 5 bases, there was a span of 11 bases. The CDR3 has 13 amino acids. Germline CDR1 and CDR2: GTSNPN and SVGIG (reference sequence).

The rearrangement joins TRBV7-3 to TRBJ2-1, with TRBD2 matching 14 bases. The CDR3 is 15 amino acids. The germline CDR1 and CDR2 sequences are SGHTA and FQGTGA. V lost 4 bases, J lost 9 bases, and 5 bases stayed unmatched. CDR3 protein: CASSSTSGRGGEQFF. CDR3 bases: TGTGCCAGCAGCTCGACTAGCGGGAGGGGCGGTGAGCAGTTCTTC.

J is TRBJ2-7 and V is TRBV5-1, with D possibly TRBD1 on 7 matching bases. The germline CDR1 and CDR2 sequences are SGHRS and YFSETQ. Trimming pared 4 bases from V and 7 bases from J, leaving 18 bases between. This CDR3 region has 14 residues. Written as DNA, the CDR3 is TGCGCCAGCAGCCCCAGCCGACAGGGAGGTGAGCAGTACTTC. The encoded protein is CASSPSRQGGEQYF.

The chain recombines TRBV27 with TRBJ2-3, with 9 bases aligning to TRBD1. This CDR3 comprises 16 residues. Germline values: CDR1 MNHEY, CDR2 SMNVEV (reference sequence). The V gene end was trimmed by 5 bases and the J gene end by 4 bases; junction bases not matched to a gene: 10. CDR3 region: CASSKSGQGWADTQYF. The CDR3 coding sequence is TGTGCCAGCAGTAAATCGGGACAGGGATGGGCAGATACGCAGTATTTT.

The chain recombines TRBV30 with TRBJ2-7, with D unresolved. V was pared by 5 bases and J by 4 bases, with 12 bases between. Germline-derived CDR1 and CDR2 are GTSNPN and SVGIG (reference sequence). CDR3 length: 12 amino acids. Here the CDR3 DNA reads TGTGCCTGGGCCGGCACAGAATACGAGCAGTACTTC. It yields the protein CAWAGTEYEQYF.

This clone was counted once. The rearrangement uses TRBV7-2 and TRBJ2-7, with a tentative D call TRBD1 (5 bases). V gave up 5 bases and J gave up 4 bases, with 18 bases separating them. Per the germline V gene, CDR1 is SGHTA and CDR2 is FQGNSA. The CDR3 is 15 amino acids. DNA of the CDR3: TGTGCCAGCAGCGCCAGTGGGGCCGTCGGGTACGAGCAGTACTTC. Residues: CASSASGAVGYEQYF.

V is TRBV16 and J is TRBJ1-5; D unresolved. Trimming pared 2 bases from V and 0 bases from J, leaving 5 bases between. CDR1 KGHSY and CDR2 FQNENV come from the germline V gene. The CDR3 runs 14 residues. The CDR3 DNA sequence: TGTGCCAGCAGCCAAGAACCTAGCAATCAGCCCCAGCATTTT. The encoded protein is CASSQEPSNQPQHF.

CDR3: CASSLRQGPNEKLFF. The CDR3, as DNA: TGTGCCAGCAGCCTCCGACAGGGGCCCAATGAAAAACTGTTTTTT. The J gene is TRBJ1-4, the V gene TRBV7-6, with 8 nucleotides matching TRBD1. Trimming took 5 bases from V and 5 from J; bases not matched to a gene: 7. There are 15 residues in the CDR3. Per the germline V gene, CDR1 is SGHVS and CDR2 is FNYEAQ.